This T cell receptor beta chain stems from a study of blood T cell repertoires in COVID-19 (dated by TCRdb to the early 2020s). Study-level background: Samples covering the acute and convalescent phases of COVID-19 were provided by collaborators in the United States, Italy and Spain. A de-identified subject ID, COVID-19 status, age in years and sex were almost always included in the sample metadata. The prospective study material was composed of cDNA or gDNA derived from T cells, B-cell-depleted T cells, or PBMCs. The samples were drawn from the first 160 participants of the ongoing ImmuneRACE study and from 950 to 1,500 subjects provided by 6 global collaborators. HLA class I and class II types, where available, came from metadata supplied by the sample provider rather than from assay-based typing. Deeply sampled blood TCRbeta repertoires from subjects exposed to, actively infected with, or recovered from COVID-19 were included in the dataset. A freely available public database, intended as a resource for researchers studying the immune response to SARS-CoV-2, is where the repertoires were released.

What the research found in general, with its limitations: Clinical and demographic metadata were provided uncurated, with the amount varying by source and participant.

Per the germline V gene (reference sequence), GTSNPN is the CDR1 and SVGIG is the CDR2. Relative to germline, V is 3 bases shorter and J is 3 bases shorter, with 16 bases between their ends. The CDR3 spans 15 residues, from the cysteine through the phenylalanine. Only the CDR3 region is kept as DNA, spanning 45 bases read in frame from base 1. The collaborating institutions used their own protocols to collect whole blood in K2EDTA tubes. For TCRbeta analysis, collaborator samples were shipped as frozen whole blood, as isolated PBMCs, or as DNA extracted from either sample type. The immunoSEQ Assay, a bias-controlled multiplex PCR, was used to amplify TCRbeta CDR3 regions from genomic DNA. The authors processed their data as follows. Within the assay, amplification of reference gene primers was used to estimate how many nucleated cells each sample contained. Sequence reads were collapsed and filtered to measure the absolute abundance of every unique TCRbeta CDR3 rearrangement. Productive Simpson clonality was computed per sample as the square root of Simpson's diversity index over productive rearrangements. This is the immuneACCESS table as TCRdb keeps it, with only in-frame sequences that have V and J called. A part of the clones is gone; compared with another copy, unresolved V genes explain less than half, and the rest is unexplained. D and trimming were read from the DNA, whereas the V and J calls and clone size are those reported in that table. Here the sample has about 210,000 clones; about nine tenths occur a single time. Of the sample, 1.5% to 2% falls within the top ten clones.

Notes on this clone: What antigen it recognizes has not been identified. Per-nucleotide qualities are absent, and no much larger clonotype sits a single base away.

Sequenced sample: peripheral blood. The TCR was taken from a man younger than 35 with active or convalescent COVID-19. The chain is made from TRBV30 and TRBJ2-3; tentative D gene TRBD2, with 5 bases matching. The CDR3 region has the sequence CAWRFGEWATDTQYF. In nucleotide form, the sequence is TGTGCCTGGAGGTTTGGGGAGTGGGCTACAGATACGCAGTATTTT.